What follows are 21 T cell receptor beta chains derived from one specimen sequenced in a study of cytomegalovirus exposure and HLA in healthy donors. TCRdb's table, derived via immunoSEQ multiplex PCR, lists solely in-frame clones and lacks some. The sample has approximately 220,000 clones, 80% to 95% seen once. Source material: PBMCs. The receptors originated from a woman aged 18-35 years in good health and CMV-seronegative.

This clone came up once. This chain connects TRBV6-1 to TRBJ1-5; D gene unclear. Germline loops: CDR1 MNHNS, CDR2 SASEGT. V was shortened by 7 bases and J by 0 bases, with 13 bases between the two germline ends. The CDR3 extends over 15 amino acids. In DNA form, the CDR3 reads TGTGCCAGCAAGCCCGGACGGGATAGCAATCAGCCCCAGCATTTT. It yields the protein CASKPGRDSNQPQHF.

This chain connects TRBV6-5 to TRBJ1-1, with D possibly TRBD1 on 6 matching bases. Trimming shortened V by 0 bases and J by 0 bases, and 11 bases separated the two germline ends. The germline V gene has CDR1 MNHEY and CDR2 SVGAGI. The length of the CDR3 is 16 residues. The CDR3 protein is CASSYSDRPLNTEAFF. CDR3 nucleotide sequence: TGTGCCAGCAGTTACTCGGACAGACCCTTGAACACTGAAGCTTTCTTT.

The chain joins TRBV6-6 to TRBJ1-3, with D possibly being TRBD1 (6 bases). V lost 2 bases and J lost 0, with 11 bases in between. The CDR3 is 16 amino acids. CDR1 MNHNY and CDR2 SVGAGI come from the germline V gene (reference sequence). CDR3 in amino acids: CASSYGNRASGNTIYF. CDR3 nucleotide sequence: TGTGCCAGCAGTTACGGTAACAGGGCCTCTGGAAACACCATATATTTT.

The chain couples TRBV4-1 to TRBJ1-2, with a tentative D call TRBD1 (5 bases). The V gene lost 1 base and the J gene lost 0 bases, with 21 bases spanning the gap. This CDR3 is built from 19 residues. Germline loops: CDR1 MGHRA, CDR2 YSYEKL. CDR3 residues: CASSQADPGHINSNYGYTF. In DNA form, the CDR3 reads TGCGCCAGCAGCCAAGCGGACCCCGGACACATAAATTCTAACTATGGCTACACCTTC.

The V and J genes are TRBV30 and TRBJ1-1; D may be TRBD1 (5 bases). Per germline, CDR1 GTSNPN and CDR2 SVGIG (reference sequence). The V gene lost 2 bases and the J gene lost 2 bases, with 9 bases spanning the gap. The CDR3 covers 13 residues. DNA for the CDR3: TGTGCCTGGAGTTGGGGACTCAACACTGAAGCTTTCTTT. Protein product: CAWSWGLNTEAFF.

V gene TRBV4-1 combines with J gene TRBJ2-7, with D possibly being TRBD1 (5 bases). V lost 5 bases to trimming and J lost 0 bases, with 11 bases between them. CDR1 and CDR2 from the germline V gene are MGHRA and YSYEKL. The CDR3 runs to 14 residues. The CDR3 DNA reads TGCGCCAGCAGCTCCCTAGACAGCTCCTACGAGCAGTACTTC. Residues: CASSSLDSSYEQYF.

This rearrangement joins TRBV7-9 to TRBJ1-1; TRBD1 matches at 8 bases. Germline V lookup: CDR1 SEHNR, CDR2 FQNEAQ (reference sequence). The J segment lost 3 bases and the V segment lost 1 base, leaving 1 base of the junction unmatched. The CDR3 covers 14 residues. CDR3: CASSLVQGDTEAFF. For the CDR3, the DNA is TGTGCCAGCAGCTTAGTACAGGGGGACACTGAAGCTTTCTTT.

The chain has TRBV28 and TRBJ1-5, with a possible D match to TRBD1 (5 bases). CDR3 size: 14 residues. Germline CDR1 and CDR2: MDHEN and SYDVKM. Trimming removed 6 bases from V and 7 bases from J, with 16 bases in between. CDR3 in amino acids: CASRPSGVGQPQHF. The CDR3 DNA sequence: TGTGCCAGCAGACCCTCGGGGGTTGGGCAGCCCCAGCATTTT.

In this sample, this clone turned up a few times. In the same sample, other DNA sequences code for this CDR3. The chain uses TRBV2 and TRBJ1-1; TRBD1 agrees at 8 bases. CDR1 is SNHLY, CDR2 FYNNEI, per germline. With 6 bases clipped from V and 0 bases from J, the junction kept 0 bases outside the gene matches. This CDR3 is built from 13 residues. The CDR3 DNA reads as TGTGCCAGCAGGACAGGGGTGAACACTGAAGCTTTCTTT. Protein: CASRTGVNTEAFF.

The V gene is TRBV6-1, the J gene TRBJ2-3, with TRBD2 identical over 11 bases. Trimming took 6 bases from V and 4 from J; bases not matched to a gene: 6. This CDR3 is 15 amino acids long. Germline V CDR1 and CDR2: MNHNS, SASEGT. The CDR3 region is CASRKLAGVPDTQYF. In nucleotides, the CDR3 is TGTGCCAGCAGGAAACTAGCGGGAGTTCCAGATACGCAGTATTTT.

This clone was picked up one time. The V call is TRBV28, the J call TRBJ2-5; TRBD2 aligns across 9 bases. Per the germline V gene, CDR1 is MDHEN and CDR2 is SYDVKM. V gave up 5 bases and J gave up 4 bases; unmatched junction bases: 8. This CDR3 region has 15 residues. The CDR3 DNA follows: TGTGCCAGCAGTCCGCGGGAGGGGGGAAGAGAGACCCAGTACTTC. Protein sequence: CASSPREGGRETQYF.

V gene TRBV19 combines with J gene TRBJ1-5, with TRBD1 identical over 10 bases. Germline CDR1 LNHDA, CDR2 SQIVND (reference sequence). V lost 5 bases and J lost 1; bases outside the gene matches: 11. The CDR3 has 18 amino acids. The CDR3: CASSLIRDRGGSNQPQHF. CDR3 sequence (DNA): TGTGCCAGTAGTCTAATCCGGGACAGGGGAGGGAGCAATCAGCCCCAGCATTTT.

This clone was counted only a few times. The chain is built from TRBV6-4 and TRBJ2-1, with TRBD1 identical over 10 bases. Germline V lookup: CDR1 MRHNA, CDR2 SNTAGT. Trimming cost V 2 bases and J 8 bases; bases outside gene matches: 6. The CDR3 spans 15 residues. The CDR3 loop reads CASSDGDRGGDEQFF. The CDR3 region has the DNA TGTGCCAGCAGTGACGGGGACAGGGGTGGCGATGAGCAGTTCTTC.

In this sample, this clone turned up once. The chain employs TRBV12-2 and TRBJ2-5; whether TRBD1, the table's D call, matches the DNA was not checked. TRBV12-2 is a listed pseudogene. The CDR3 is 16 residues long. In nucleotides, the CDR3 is TGTGCAAGTCGCTTAGGTCTGGACAGGGCGGAGGAGACCCAGTACTTC. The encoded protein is CASRLGLDRAEETQYF.

This chain's CDR3 is CASKRGTDTQYF. The CDR3 nucleotides are TGTGCCAGCAAGCGGGGGACAGATACGCAGTATTTT. The V gene is TRBV2, the J gene TRBJ2-3; 8 nucleotides align to TRBD2. Germline values: CDR1 SNHLY, CDR2 FYNNEI. V lost 7 bases, J lost 3 bases, and 0 bases stayed unmatched. The CDR3 spans 12 residues.

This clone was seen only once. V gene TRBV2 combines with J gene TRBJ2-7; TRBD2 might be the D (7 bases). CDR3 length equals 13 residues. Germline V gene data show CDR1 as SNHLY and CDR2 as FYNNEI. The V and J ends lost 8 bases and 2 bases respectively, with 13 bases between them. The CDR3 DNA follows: TGTGCCAGCCCTAGGGGGGGCCCCTACGAGCAGTACTTC. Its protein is CASPRGGPYEQYF.

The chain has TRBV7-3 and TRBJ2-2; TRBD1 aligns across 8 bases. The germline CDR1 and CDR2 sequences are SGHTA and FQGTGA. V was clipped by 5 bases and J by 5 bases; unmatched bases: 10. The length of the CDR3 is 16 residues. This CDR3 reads CASSPQGASGTGELFF. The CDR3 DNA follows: TGTGCCAGCAGCCCCCAGGGGGCCTCGGGGACCGGGGAGCTGTTTTTT.

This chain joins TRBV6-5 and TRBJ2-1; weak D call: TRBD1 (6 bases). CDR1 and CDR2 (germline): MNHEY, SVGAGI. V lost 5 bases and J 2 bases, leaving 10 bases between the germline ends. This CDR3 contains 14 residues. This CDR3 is CASSSRGPYNEQFF. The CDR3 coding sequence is TGTGCCAGCAGTAGCAGGGGTCCCTACAATGAGCAGTTCTTC.

The CDR3 reads CASSGSGRNTGELFF. In DNA, the CDR3 is TGTGCCAGCAGCGGGAGCGGGAGAAACACCGGGGAGCTGTTTTTT. The rearrangement uses TRBV11-2 and TRBJ2-2; 8 nucleotides line up with TRBD2. The junction had 4 bases not matched to a gene; V was cut back by 5 bases and J by 2 bases. Germline V gives CDR1 SGHAT, CDR2 FQNNGV. This CDR3 has 15 amino acids.

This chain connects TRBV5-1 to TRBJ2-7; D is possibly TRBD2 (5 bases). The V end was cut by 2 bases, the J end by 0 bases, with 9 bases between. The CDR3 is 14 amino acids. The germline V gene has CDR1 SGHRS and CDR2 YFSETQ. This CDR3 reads CASSFSAASYEQYF. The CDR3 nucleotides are TGCGCCAGCAGCTTTAGCGCCGCCTCCTACGAGCAGTACTTC.

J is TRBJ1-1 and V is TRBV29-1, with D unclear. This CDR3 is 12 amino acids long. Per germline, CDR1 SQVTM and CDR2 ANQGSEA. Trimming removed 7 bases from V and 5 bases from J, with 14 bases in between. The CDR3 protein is CSAETWETEAFF. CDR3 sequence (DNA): TGCAGCGCCGAAACGTGGGAGACTGAAGCTTTCTTT. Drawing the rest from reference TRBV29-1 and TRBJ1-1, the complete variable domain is SAVISQKPSRDICQRGTSLTIQCQVDSQVTMMFWYRQQPGQSLTLIATANQGSEATYESGFVIDKFPISRPNLTFSTLTVSNMSPEDSSIYLCSAETWETEAFFGQGTRLTVV.